This is a list of T cell receptor beta chains from one sample in a study of cytomegalovirus exposure and HLA in healthy donors. Assay: immunoSEQ multiplex PCR; the TCRdb copy retains only in-frame clones and omits some. The sample holds roughly 190,000 clones, roughly 84% seen once. The specimen was PBMCs. These receptors all come from a woman aged 45-60 years in good health and CMV-seropositive. Both conserved end residues are part of each CDR3. A D gene is named only where the DNA matches it firmly. Only some rows state a clone size, as once, few, many or a class for expanded clones.

TRBV4-3	-	TRBJ1-1	-	CASSQDQGSNTEAFF	TGCGCCAGCAGCCAAGATCAGGGGTCGAACACTGAAGCTTTCTTT
TRBV28	TRBD2	TRBJ2-3	-	CASSLIPGSGGAIDTQYF	TGTGCCAGCAGTTTAATCCCTGGTAGCGGGGGGGCGATAGATACGCAGTATTTT
TRBV5-1	-	TRBJ2-2	-	CASSPGGTGELFF	TGCGCCAGCAGCCCGGGGGGCACTGGGGAGCTGTTTTTT
TRBV7-2	TRBD2	TRBJ2-2	once	CASSPLAANTGELFF	TGTGCCAGCAGCCCACTAGCGGCGAACACCGGGGAGCTGTTTTTT
TRBV30	TRBD1	TRBJ2-7	-	CAWGDRGANF	TGTGCCTGGGGGGACAGGGGTGCAAACTTC
TRBV7-9	-	TRBJ1-4	once	CSSTQGRGSEKLFF	TGTTCCAGCACCCAGGGGAGGGGAAGTGAAAAACTGTTTTTT
TRBV28	-	TRBJ1-4	-	CASRGGTTNEKLFF	TGTGCCAGCCGTGGAGGGACAACTAATGAAAAACTGTTTTTT
TRBV5-6	TRBD1	TRBJ2-5	-	CASSLYRGRETQYF	TGTGCCAGCAGCTTGTACAGGGGGAGAGAGACCCAGTACTTC
TRBV7-9	TRBD2	TRBJ2-3	-	CASNLRSGGTDTQYF	TGTGCCAGCAACCTAAGGAGCGGGGGCACAGATACGCAGTATTTT
TRBV27	TRBD2	TRBJ2-7	-	CASSTGTTYEQYF	TGTGCCAGCAGTACCGGGACTACCTACGAGCAGTACTTC
TRBV7-2	-	TRBJ2-7	-	CASSLDTAAYEQYF	TGTGCCAGCAGCTTGGACACCGCTGCCTACGAGCAGTACTTC
TRBV9	TRBD1	TRBJ2-1	-	CASSSSGQSYNEQFF	TGTGCCAGCAGCTCCTCGGGACAGTCCTACAATGAGCAGTTCTTC
TRBV4-1	TRBD1	TRBJ2-1	-	CASSQEGTGQFF	TGCGCCAGCAGCCAAGAAGGGACAGGGCAGTTCTTC
TRBV6-5	TRBD1	TRBJ2-7	-	CASSSGTGVYEQYF	TGTGCCAGCAGCTCCGGGACAGGGGTTTACGAGCAGTACTTC
TRBV7-2	TRBD2	TRBJ2-3	-	CASRRRASGGTTDTQYF	TGTGCCAGCAGGAGGAGGGCTAGCGGGGGGACCACAGATACGCAGTATTTT
TRBV10-3	TRBD1	TRBJ1-1	-	CARRLPDRGRTEAFF	TGTGCCAGAAGACTCCCGGACAGGGGGAGGACTGAAGCTTTCTTT
TRBV15	TRBD1	TRBJ2-7	-	CATSRGGQVGSYEQYF	TGTGCCACCAGCAGAGGGGGACAGGTAGGCTCCTACGAGCAGTACTTC
TRBV18	TRBD1	TRBJ1-5	-	CASSPGQGGQPQHF	TGTGCCAGCTCACCAGGACAGGGAGGACAGCCCCAGCATTTT
TRBV4-1	TRBD1	TRBJ1-2	-	CASSLGTGFDGYTF	TGTGCCAGCAGCCTGGGGACAGGGTTTGATGGCTACACCTTC
TRBV5-4	TRBD1	TRBJ1-1	-	CASSLPGSRGAVAFF	TGTGCCAGCAGCTTGCCGGGGTCCAGGGGGGCGGTTGCTTTCTTT
TRBV7-9	-	TRBJ1-1	once	CASSLVGQGHEAFF	TGTGCCAGCAGCTTAGTTGGTCAGGGACATGAAGCTTTCTTT
TRBV29-1	TRBD1	TRBJ2-7	-	CSAVGQSKAYEQYF	TGCAGCGCAGTGGGACAGTCGAAAGCTTACGAGCAGTACTTC
TRBV6-1	TRBD1	TRBJ1-6	few	CASEGAWGVSPLHF	TGTGCCAGCGAGGGGGCTTGGGGCGTTTCACCCCTCCACTTT
TRBV11-1	TRBD2	TRBJ2-3	-	CASSVPVAGGTDTQYF	TGTGCCAGCAGCGTCCCGGTAGCGGGAGGCACAGATACGCAGTATTTT
TRBV6-5	-	TRBJ2-3	-	CASRRVSDTQYF	TGTGCCTCCCGGAGGGTATCAGATACGCAGTATTTT
TRBV19	TRBD1	TRBJ1-6	once	CASGPTGSKNSPLHF	TGTGCCAGTGGACCGACAGGGAGTAAGAATTCACCCCTCCACTTT
TRBV7-3	TRBD1	TRBJ2-7	-	CASSPLGQAYEQYF	TGTGCCAGCAGCCCTCTAGGACAGGCCTACGAGCAGTACTTC
TRBV12-5	-	TRBJ1-6	-	CASGWGGKNSPLHF	TGTGCTAGTGGTTGGGGGGGGAAGAATTCACCCCTCCACTTT
TRBV6-5	-	TRBJ1-2	-	CASSSRVRLDGYTF	TGTGCCAGCAGTAGCAGGGTGAGACTTGATGGCTACACCTTC
TRBV15	-	TRBJ2-2	-	CATSRDLGGATGELFF	TGTGCCACCAGCAGAGATCTGGGGGGGGCCACCGGGGAGCTGTTTTTT
TRBV29-1	-	TRBJ1-1	-	CSGGDWNTEAFF	TGCAGCGGCGGGGATTGGAACACTGAAGCTTTCTTT
TRBV5-1	TRBD1	TRBJ1-2	many	CASSLEGASGYTF	TGCGCCAGCAGCTTGGAGGGGGCCAGTGGCTACACCTTC
TRBV6-6	TRBD1	TRBJ2-7	-	CASREGTASYEQYF	TGTGCCAGCAGAGAGGGGACAGCCTCCTACGAGCAGTACTTC
TRBV4-1	-	TRBJ2-2	-	CASSSRNTGELFF	TGCGCCAGCAGCTCTAGGAACACCGGGGAGCTGTTTTTT
TRBV10-1	-	TRBJ1-1	once	CASSEGQWGTEAFF	TGCGCCAGCAGTGAGGGACAGTGGGGCACTGAAGCTTTCTTT
TRBV30	-	TRBJ2-3	-	CAWNTDTYRDTQYF	TGTGCCTGGAATACGGACACTTACAGGGATACGCAGTATTTT
TRBV5-1	-	TRBJ1-5	-	CASSFGPLGGGPQHF	TGCGCCAGCAGCTTTGGACCTCTCGGGGGGGGGCCCCAGCATTTT
TRBV5-1	TRBD2	TRBJ2-1	-	CASRQPGLAGGLNEQFF	TGCGCCAGCAGGCAGCCGGGACTAGCGGGGGGGCTCAATGAGCAGTTCTTC
TRBV6-6	-	TRBJ1-1	-	CASSYEAENTEAFF	TGTGCCAGCAGTTACGAGGCAGAGAACACTGAAGCTTTCTTT
TRBV9	-	TRBJ1-5	-	CASSLSSNQPQHF	TGTGCCAGCAGTCTATCTAGCAATCAGCCCCAGCATTTT
TRBV5-1	TRBD1	TRBJ1-2	-	CASSTTDRGLGYTF	TGCGCCAGCAGCACGACCGACAGGGGGCTAGGCTACACCTTC
TRBV2	TRBD1	TRBJ1-2	-	CASSEGGPGGINYGYTF	TGTGCCAGCAGTGAGGGGGGGCCAGGGGGCATTAACTATGGCTACACCTTC
TRBV7-7	TRBD1	TRBJ2-1	few	CASSLGDRGVNEQFF	TGTGCTAGCAGCTTGGGGGACAGAGGGGTCAATGAGCAGTTCTTC
TRBV7-3	-	TRBJ2-7	-	CASSPPQSYEQYF	TGTGCCAGCAGCCCCCCACAGTCCTACGAGCAGTACTTC
TRBV5-1	TRBD1	TRBJ1-4	few	CASRFRDRDEKLFF	TGCGCCAGCAGATTCCGGGACAGGGATGAAAAACTGTTTTTT
TRBV6-6	-	TRBJ2-7	-	CASSLGQSYEQYF	TGTGCCAGCAGCTTGGGCCAGTCCTACGAGCAGTACTTC
TRBV2	TRBD2	TRBJ2-1	once	CASSGRLAGGNEQFF	TGTGCCAGCAGTGGTCGACTAGCGGGGGGGAATGAGCAGTTCTTC
TRBV5-1	-	TRBJ2-3	-	CASSYKGTDTQYF	TGCGCCAGCAGCTACAAGGGGACAGATACGCAGTATTTT
TRBV28	TRBD1	TRBJ1-5	-	CASSLPSQGFHSNQPQHF	TGTGCCAGCAGCCTCCCGTCACAGGGGTTCCACAGCAATCAGCCCCAGCATTTT
TRBV6-6	TRBD2	TRBJ2-3	-	CASGTITDTQYF	TGTGCCAGTGGGACTATCACAGATACGCAGTATTTT
TRBV5-1	TRBD1	TRBJ2-7	-	CASSTGTETSEQYF	TGCGCCAGCAGCACCGGGACAGAAACCTCCGAGCAGTACTTC
TRBV2	-	TRBJ1-3	-	CASSPPGTGTGNTIYF	TGTGCCAGCAGCCCCCCCGGAACAGGGACTGGAAACACCATATATTTT
TRBV7-6	TRBD2	TRBJ2-1	-	CASSLERGGRVNEQFF	TGTGCCAGCAGCTTAGAACGGGGGGGCCGGGTGAATGAGCAGTTCTTC
TRBV6-1	-	TRBJ1-3	-	CASSGLVSNTGNTIYF	TGTGCCAGCAGTGGGCTTGTTTCGAACACTGGAAACACCATATATTTT